This is a list of T cell receptor beta chains from one sample in a study of OX40 agonist ivuxolimab in advanced cancers. Sequencing was performed with immunoSEQ multiplex PCR; in TCRdb, only in-frame clones are kept and a portion is missing. The data show over 70,000 clones, about 91% seen once. The sample was CD4+ or CD8+ T cells sorted from blood, taken in a trial of the OX40 agonist ivuxolimab. These receptors were taken from an adult with an advanced solid tumor such as melanoma, head and neck, liver or kidney cancer. Each CDR3 is given with its conserved first and last residue. The order of the fields is D gene, J gene, V gene, clone size, CDR3 protein, CDR3 DNA. The D gene is left open where the match is weak. The size field is filled for only some rows; it gives once, few, many or a size class.

. | TRBJ2-3 | TRBV28 | . | CATGGGTFTDTQYF | TGTGCCACGGGTGGGGGGACGTTCACAGATACGCAGTATTTT
. | TRBJ1-2 | TRBV5-6 | . | CASSGNPASGSPNYGYTF | TGTGCCAGCAGCGGAAACCCGGCCTCAGGTTCCCCTAACTATGGCTACACCTTC
TRBD1 | TRBJ2-4 | TRBV5-1 | . | CASSYGTGTHIQYF | TGCGCCAGCAGCTACGGGACAGGGACTCACATTCAGTACTTC
. | TRBJ2-3 | TRBV9 | . | CASTHFGDRTDTQYF | TGTGCCAGCACCCACTTCGGGGACCGCACAGATACGCAGTATTTT
TRBD1 | TRBJ1-2 | TRBV28 | . | CASTIGGVYGYTF | TGTGCCAGCACGATAGGGGGCGTCTATGGCTACACCTTC
TRBD2 | TRBJ2-1 | TRBV9 | . | CASSVVVRERAYNEQFF | TGTGCCAGCAGCGTAGTCGTGCGGGAGAGGGCCTACAATGAGCAGTTCTTC
TRBD1 | TRBJ1-3 | TRBV18 | . | CASSGTGWTSGNTIYF | TGTGCCAGCTCAGGGACAGGGTGGACGTCTGGAAACACCATATATTTT
. | TRBJ2-7 | TRBV4-3 | . | CASSQDFGPGRAYEQYF | TGCGCCAGCAGCCAAGATTTTGGACCCGGCAGGGCCTACGAGCAGTACTTC
TRBD1 | TRBJ2-2 | TRBV2 | . | CASRGQGFDTGELFF | TGTGCCAGCAGGGGACAGGGGTTCGACACCGGGGAGCTGTTTTTT
. | TRBJ2-3 | TRBV28 | . | CASRGTGLDTQYF | TGTGCCAGCAGGGGCACAGGGTTAGATACGCAGTATTTT
TRBD2 | TRBJ2-7 | TRBV7-2 | . | CASSPLGLAWEQYF | TGTGCCAGCAGCCCCCTGGGACTAGCTTGGGAGCAGTACTTC
. | TRBJ1-2 | TRBV10-3 | . | CAISDTRVANYGYTF | TGTGCCATCAGTGATACGAGGGTTGCTAACTATGGCTACACCTTC
. | TRBJ1-1 | TRBV29-1 | . | CSVDAGKNTEAFF | TGCAGCGTGGACGCGGGAAAAAACACTGAAGCTTTCTTT
. | TRBJ1-4 | TRBV10-2 | . | CASSESFGEKLFF | TGCGCCAGCAGTGAGTCTTTTGGTGAAAAACTGTTTTTT
TRBD1 | TRBJ1-2 | TRBV7-3 | once | CASSPQPGTGSGYTF | TGTGCCAGCAGCCCCCAACCCGGGACAGGGAGTGGCTACACCTTC
. | TRBJ1-1 | TRBV28 | . | CASSFLDRSEAFF | TGTGCCAGCAGTTTCTTAGACAGGTCTGAAGCTTTCTTT
. | TRBJ1-5 | TRBV5-8 | . | CASSSLGPQHF | TGTGCCAGCAGCTCCCTCGGGCCCCAGCATTTT
. | TRBJ2-1 | TRBV2 | . | CASSEQGAYNEQFF | TGTGCCAGCAGTGAACAGGGTGCCTACAATGAGCAGTTCTTC
. | TRBJ1-5 | TRBV6-5 | . | CASRNDRNQPQHF | TGTGCCAGCAGAAACGACAGAAATCAGCCCCAGCATTTT
. | TRBJ1-2 | TRBV5-4 | once | CASSLYGSYGYTF | TGTGCCAGCAGCTTGTATGGTTCCTATGGCTACACCTTC
TRBD1 | TRBJ2-7 | TRBV6-5 | . | CASSPQGSSYEQYF | TGTGCCAGCAGTCCACAGGGGAGCTCCTACGAGCAGTACTTC
. | TRBJ1-1 | TRBV2 | . | CANGAGADTEAFF | TGTGCCAACGGAGCAGGGGCTGATACTGAAGCTTTCTTT
. | TRBJ2-7 | TRBV2 | few | CASKAGADSSYEQYF | TGTGCCAGCAAGGCCGGGGCGGACTCCTCCTACGAGCAGTACTTC
. | TRBJ1-5 | TRBV19 | . | CASSRYSLIPGDQPQHF | TGTGCCAGTAGCCGATATTCTTTGATACCAGGGGATCAGCCCCAGCATTTT